One and the same sample provided the 30 T cell receptor beta chains below, sequenced in a study of cytomegalovirus exposure and HLA in healthy donors. PCR involved 60 Vbeta and 13 Jbeta primers. TCRdb keeps only in-frame clones here, not all; method: immunoSEQ multiplex PCR. The repertoire holds 150,000 to 200,000 clones, with roughly 80% as singletons. The specimen was PBMCs. The origin of the receptors is a man aged 30 to 39 in good health and CMV-seropositive.

This clone was observed once. The rearrangement links TRBV25-1 to TRBJ1-6; D ambiguous. The length of the CDR3 is 15 residues. V gave up 6 bases and J gave up 13 bases, with 22 bases separating them. Germline assignment: CDR1 MGHDK and CDR2 SYGVNS. In nucleotides, the CDR3 is TGTGCCAGCAGGGTTAAGGAGCCCGTCTCCGGGCCCCTCCACTTT. Protein: CASRVKEPVSGPLHF.

This clone was observed a single time. The chain couples TRBV7-9 to TRBJ2-7, with 11 nucleotides matching TRBD1. Trimming at V came to 5 bases and at J to 3 bases, leaving 6 bases not matched to a gene. Germline assignment: CDR1 SEHNR and CDR2 FQNEAQ (reference sequence). The CDR3 sequence is 15 residues long. The chain's CDR3 is CASSTPGTGGYEQYF. Here the CDR3 DNA reads TGTGCCAGCAGCACTCCCGGGACAGGGGGCTACGAGCAGTACTTC. Variable domain in full (rest from reference TRBV7-9 and TRBJ2-7): DTGVSQNPRHKITKRGQNVTFRCDPISEHNRLYWYRQTLGQGPEFLTYFQNEAQLEKSRLLSDRFSAERPKGSFSTLEIQRTEQGDSAMYLCASSTPGTGGYEQYFGPGTRLTVT.

V usage is TRBV11-3 and J usage is TRBJ2-5; 8 bases are shared with TRBD1. The last part of the DNA fits TRBJ2-7 better; the J call may be wrong. From germline, CDR1 is SGHNT and CDR2 YENEEA. CDR3 length equals 14 residues. The CDR3 loop reads CASSPRTGTNEQYF. For the CDR3, the DNA is TGTGCCAGCAGCCCCCGGACAGGGACGAACGAGCAGTACTTC.

This rearrangement joins TRBV6-1 to TRBJ2-5; possibly TRBD1 for D (6 bases). The J call is doubtful: the DNA matches TRBJ2-7 better. The V gene's germline CDR1 is MNHNS and CDR2 SASEGT. CDR3 length: 16 amino acids. CDR3 in amino acids: CASSEALSGAAYEQYF. CDR3 coding DNA: TGTGCCAGCAGTGAAGCGCTGTCAGGGGCCGCCTACGAGCAGTACTTC.

The chain links TRBV30 to TRBJ2-7, with 9 bases fitting TRBD1. From germline, CDR1 is GTSNPN and CDR2 SVGIG (reference sequence). V gave up 2 bases and J gave up 6 bases; unmatched junction bases: 5. The CDR3 is 13 residues long. The CDR3 here is CAWSRDRAAEQYF. CDR3 bases: TGTGCCTGGAGTAGGGACAGGGCGGCCGAGCAGTACTTC. The full variable domain, in which reference TRBV30 and TRBJ2-7 provide the parts outside the CDR3, is SQTIHQWPATLVQPVGSPLSLECTVEGTSNPNLYWYRQAAGRGLQLLFYSVGIGQISSEVPQNLSASRPQDRQFILSSKKLLLSDSGFYLCAWSRDRAAEQYFGPGTRLTVT.

The rearrangement uses TRBV5-5 and TRBJ1-2; 11 nucleotides align to TRBD1. There are 17 residues in the CDR3. The germline gives CDR1 SGHKS, CDR2 YYEKEE (reference sequence). V shed 4 bases and J 2 bases; nucleotides not matched to a gene: 10. The CDR3 loop is CASSIRTGGVGNYGYTF. The CDR3, as DNA: TGTGCCAGCAGCATTCGGACAGGGGGCGTAGGAAACTATGGCTACACCTTC.

The chain joins TRBV6-1 to TRBJ2-7, with a possible D match to TRBD1 (6 bases). Germline values: CDR1 MNHNS, CDR2 SASEGT. Trimming took off 0 bases at V and 0 bases at J, with 24 bases between the two ends. This CDR3 spans 20 amino acids. CDR3 protein: CASSEALMTLGTTDSYEQYF. CDR3 sequence (DNA): TGTGCCAGCAGTGAAGCGCTGATGACTTTAGGGACAACGGACTCCTACGAGCAGTACTTC.

The J gene is TRBJ2-7, the V gene TRBV7-9, with TRBD1 matching over 10 bases. This CDR3 spans 17 amino acids. The V gene end was trimmed by 1 base and the J gene end by 4 bases; junction bases not matched to a gene: 10. Germline loops: CDR1 SEHNR, CDR2 FQNEAQ (reference sequence). CDR3 loop: CASSLGHTGQGYYEQYF. CDR3 nucleotides: TGTGCCAGCAGCTTAGGCCATACGGGACAGGGGTATTACGAGCAGTACTTC.

In its sample, this clone was seen once. The gene calls are TRBV5-1 and TRBJ2-1, with TRBD2 matching over 10 bases. Germline loops: CDR1 SGHRS, CDR2 YFSETQ. The CDR3 extends over 15 amino acids. Losses at the gene ends were 1 base for V and 7 bases for J; bases not matched to a gene: 5. CDR3 sequence reads: CASSLLDSGRNEQFF. For the CDR3, the DNA is TGCGCCAGCAGCTTGCTTGATAGCGGGAGGAATGAGCAGTTCTTC.

The J gene is TRBJ1-5, the V gene TRBV9, with D maybe TRBD1 (6 bases). The CDR3 spans 15 residues. Germline CDR1 reads SGDLS; CDR2 reads YYNGEE. The ends were cut back, 0 bases at V and 3 bases at J, with 10 bases in the middle. DNA for the CDR3: TGTGCCAGCAGCGTAGGTGGGGGCCTCAATCAGCCCCAGCATTTT. Translation: CASSVGGGLNQPQHF.

The chain recombines TRBV18 with TRBJ1-1; 8 positions agree with TRBD1. There are 17 residues in the CDR3. The germline V gene has CDR1 KGHSH and CDR2 LQKENI. After removal of 2 bases from V and 1 base from J, the junction contained 9 bases not matched to a gene. In DNA form, the CDR3 reads TGTGCCAGCTCACCATCGACGGCGGGACAGGCGAACACTGAAGCTTTCTTT. Amino acids: CASSPSTAGQANTEAFF.

V usage is TRBV2 and J usage is TRBJ1-3; the D is unclear. CDR1 is SNHLY, CDR2 FYNNEI, per germline. The CDR3 runs 16 residues. V was cut by 4 bases and J by 2 bases, with 15 bases left in between. CDR3 amino acids: CASSAETPGTGNTIYF. DNA for the CDR3: TGTGCCAGCAGTGCGGAAACACCGGGGACTGGAAACACCATATATTTT.

This sequence joins TRBV7-2 and TRBJ2-1, with 9 bases fitting TRBD1. In germline, CDR1 is SGHTA, CDR2 FQGNSA. Trimming cost V 10 bases and J 0 bases; bases outside gene matches: 7. The CDR3 runs 15 residues. CDR3 in amino acids: CATRQGDGSYNEQFF. CDR3 in DNA: TGTGCCACCAGACAGGGGGACGGCTCCTACAATGAGCAGTTCTTC.

This sequence joins TRBV10-3 and TRBJ2-5; 11 bases align to TRBD2. TRBJ2-7 matches the DNA end more closely, so the J call is doubtful. The CDR3 consists of 14 residues. Germline CDR1 reads ENHRY; CDR2 reads SYGVKD. This CDR3 reads CAISETSGSYEQYF. The CDR3 DNA reads as TGTGCCATCAGTGAGACTAGCGGGAGCTACGAGCAGTACTTC.

This chain links TRBV10-1 with TRBJ2-2; 8 positions agree with TRBD2. Germline assignment: CDR1 WNHNN and CDR2 SYGVQD (reference sequence). The trim removed 6 bases at V and 6 bases at J, leaving 18 bases unmatched. The CDR3 is 18 residues long. The CDR3 sequence is CASRGKAGGGPWPGELFF. CDR3 nucleotides: TGCGCCAGCAGGGGGAAAGCGGGCGGGGGGCCTTGGCCCGGGGAGCTGTTTTTT.

This sequence joins TRBV5-1 and TRBJ2-1, with D possibly TRBD2 on 5 matching bases. CDR3 length: 14 amino acids. V was trimmed by 6 bases and J by 5 bases, leaving 15 bases between them. Germline V gene data show CDR1 as SGHRS and CDR2 as YFSETQ. DNA for the CDR3: TGCGCCAGCATTGGGAGCGGCCCCCACAATGAGCAGTTCTTC. It encodes CASIGSGPHNEQFF.

V is TRBV7-2 and J is TRBJ1-2; D call uncertain. Germline CDR1 is SGHTA and CDR2 is FQGNSA. V was pared by 7 bases and J by 1 base, with 10 bases between. CDR3 size: 13 residues. Here the CDR3 DNA reads TGTGCCAGCAATTATCGGAGTAACTATGGCTACACCTTC. It translates to CASNYRSNYGYTF.

The chain carries TRBV28 and TRBJ1-5; tentatively, D is TRBD1 (5 bases). V was clipped by 6 bases and J by 3 bases, with 12 bases between them. Germline loops: CDR1 MDHEN, CDR2 SYDVKM. This CDR3 has 14 amino acids. The CDR3 DNA is TGTGCCAGCAGCCCAGGACACCTCAATCAGCCCCAGCATTTT. This gives the protein CASSPGHLNQPQHF.

CDR3 nucleotide sequence: TGTGCCAGTAGTATAGGTGGGGCACCCAACGAAAAACTGTTTTTT. Translation: CASSIGGAPNEKLFF. The chain joins TRBV19 to TRBJ1-4; D is possibly TRBD1 (5 bases). The CDR3 runs to 15 residues. V was cut by 1 base and J by 8 bases, with 14 bases left in between. Germline V gene lookup returns CDR1 LNHDA and CDR2 SQIVND (reference sequence).

The chain links TRBV4-1 to TRBJ2-7; D is unclear. The ends were cut back, 0 bases at V and 0 bases at J, with 12 bases in the middle. The CDR3 has 16 amino acids. Germline CDR1 and CDR2: MGHRA and YSYEKL. As DNA, the CDR3 is TGCGCCAGCAGCCAAGAGGCCCGGGTCCGCTCCTACGAGCAGTACTTC. It encodes CASSQEARVRSYEQYF.

The chain carries TRBV5-1 and TRBJ2-5; TRBD1 agrees at 9 bases. With V trimmed by 4 bases and J by 6 bases, 7 bases remained unmatched. CDR3 length equals 14 residues. Germline CDR1 and CDR2: SGHRS and YFSETQ. In nucleotides, the CDR3 is TGCGCCAGCAGCCCCGGGACAGGGAAGCAGACCCAGTACTTC. As protein: CASSPGTGKQTQYF.

The chain couples TRBV14 to TRBJ2-2, with 8 bases identical to TRBD2. Germline values: CDR1 SGHDN, CDR2 FVKESK. The CDR3 runs to 15 residues. V shed 6 bases, J shed 0 bases, and the junction held 3 bases outside the gene matches. Written as DNA, the CDR3 is TGTGCCAGCAGGTCGACTAGCGCGAACACCGGGGAGCTGTTTTTT. It yields the protein CASRSTSANTGELFF. Combining the CDR3 with reference TRBV14 and TRBJ2-2 gives the whole variable domain EAGVTQFPSHSVIEKGQTVTLRCDPISGHDNLYWYRRVMGKEIKFLLHFVKESKQDESGMPNNRFLAERTGGTYSTLKVQPAELEDSGVYFCASRSTSANTGELFFGEGSRLTVL.

A word on this clone: This CDR3 is missing its conserved last phenylalanine or tryptophan, likely due to a read error. This chain uses TRBV5-1 with TRBJ1-1, with D maybe TRBD1 (6 bases). Germline values: CDR1 SGHRS, CDR2 YFSETQ. The CDR3 covers 14 residues. V dropped 2 bases and J dropped 1 base, with 9 bases sitting between them. The chain's CDR3 is CASSLGGGNTEAFS. The CDR3 DNA follows: TGCGCCAGCAGCTTAGGGGGGGGGAACACTGAAGCTTTCTCT.

The rearrangement links TRBV6-5 to TRBJ1-1; D is perhaps TRBD1 (5 bases). CDR1 and CDR2 from the germline V gene are MNHEY and SVGAGI. The CDR3 spans 15 residues. With 2 bases removed from V and 4 bases from J, the gap between germline ends came to 14 bases. The CDR3 spells CASSYGRGRATEAFF. The CDR3, as DNA: TGTGCCAGCAGTTACGGGCGGGGCCGGGCCACTGAAGCTTTCTTT.

This chain joins TRBV7-9 and TRBJ1-2, with a tentative D call TRBD1 (5 bases). The CDR3 is 15 amino acids. Germline-derived CDR1 and CDR2 are SEHNR and FQNEAQ (reference sequence). V shed 1 base and J shed 2 bases, with 11 bases lying between them. The chain's CDR3 is CASSLGADSNYGYTF. For the CDR3, the DNA is TGTGCCAGCAGCTTAGGGGCCGACAGCAACTATGGCTACACCTTC.

The V gene is TRBV5-1, the J gene TRBJ1-2, with 9 bases lining up with TRBD1. The germline V gene has CDR1 SGHRS and CDR2 YFSETQ. V gave up 4 bases and J gave up 6 bases; unmatched junction bases: 10. CDR3 length equals 15 residues. The CDR3 spells CASSRGGQGSHGYTF. The CDR3 DNA sequence: TGCGCCAGCAGCCGGGGGGGACAGGGATCTCATGGCTACACCTTC.

This clone was recorded once. Different DNA sequences within this sample yield the same CDR3. The chain recombines TRBV28 with TRBJ1-5, with D perhaps TRBD1 (6 bases). CDR1 is MDHEN and CDR2 is SYDVKM in the germline V gene. The CDR3 is 16 residues long. Trimming stripped 6 bases from V and 1 base from J, with 16 bases between. The CDR3 loop reads CASRSRTARSNQPQHF. The DNA for the CDR3 is TGTGCCAGCAGGTCGAGGACAGCGAGAAGCAATCAGCCCCAGCATTTT.

The rearrangement links TRBV27 to TRBJ1-5, with D possibly matching TRBD1 (5 bases). V gave up 3 bases and J gave up 3 bases, with 9 bases separating them. The CDR3 loop spans 14 amino acids. In germline, CDR1 is MNHEY, CDR2 SMNVEV (reference sequence). In nucleotides, the CDR3 is TGTGCCAGCAGTTTGGACATATTCAATCAGCCCCAGCATTTT. Its protein is CASSLDIFNQPQHF.

The chain couples TRBV5-4 to TRBJ2-7; 7 bases line up with TRBD1. The CDR3 covers 15 residues. The junction had 7 bases not matched to a gene; V was cut back by 2 bases and J by 2 bases. The germline V gene encodes CDR1 SGHNT and CDR2 YYREEE (reference sequence). The CDR3 coding sequence is TGTGCCAGCAGCTTCGGGACAGCATCCCCCTACGAGCAGTACTTC. It encodes CASSFGTASPYEQYF.

The rearrangement uses TRBV25-1 and TRBJ1-5, with TRBD1 matching 8 bases. In germline, CDR1 is MGHDK, CDR2 SYGVNS. The CDR3 totals 12 residues. The V segment lost 5 bases and the J segment 7 bases; nucleotides outside the gene matches: 1. In nucleotides, the CDR3 is TGTGCCAGCAGTACAGGGGGGCAGCCCCAGCATTTT. Translating gives CASSTGGQPQHF.